Shown below are 26 T cell receptor beta chains from a single sample sequenced in a study of cytomegalovirus exposure and HLA in healthy donors. The PCR employed 60 Vbeta primers together with 13 Jbeta primers. Profiled with immunoSEQ multiplex PCR; TCRdb holds only in-frame clones, not every one. The sample gives a few hundred thousand clones, approximately 80% of which show up once; less than 20% is in the top ten. What was sequenced was PBMCs. The receptor source for this set is a man aged 35-49 years in good health and CMV-seronegative.

This clone has only a few counts. This chain connects TRBV29-1 to TRBJ2-3, with D tentatively TRBD1 (6 bases). From germline, CDR1 is SQVTM and CDR2 ANQGSEA. The CDR3 covers 13 residues. Trimming shortened V by 6 bases and J by 3 bases, and 13 bases separated the two germline ends. CDR3 residues: CSVSGTLTDTQYF. CDR3 nucleotide sequence: TGCAGCGTGTCCGGGACACTAACAGATACGCAGTATTTT.

The V call is TRBV25-1, the J call TRBJ2-2; D gene ambiguous. The V and J ends lost 7 bases and 1 base respectively, with 7 bases between them. The CDR3 extends over 13 amino acids. CDR1 and CDR2 from the germline V gene are MGHDK and SYGVNS. This CDR3 reads CASTTENTGELFF. CDR3 nucleotides: TGTGCCAGCACCACAGAGAACACCGGGGAGCTGTTTTTT.

The rearrangement joins TRBV13 to TRBJ1-2; D unclear. Germline-derived CDR1 and CDR2 are PRHDT and FYEKMQ (reference sequence). Trimming removed 4 bases from V and 4 bases from J, with 7 bases in between. The length of the CDR3 is 12 residues. The CDR3 is CASSSTAYGYTF. In nucleotides, the CDR3 is TGTGCCAGCAGCTCCACAGCCTATGGCTACACCTTC. Full variable domain (remainder filled in from reference TRBV13 and TRBJ1-2): AAGVIQSPRHLIKEKRETATLKCYPIPRHDTVYWYQQGPGQDPQFLISFYEKMQSDKGSIPDRFSAQQFSDYHSELNMSSLELGDSALYFCASSSTAYGYTFGSGTRLTVV.

In this sample, this clone turned up once. The V call is TRBV18, the J call TRBJ2-3, with D possibly being TRBD2 (7 bases). The germline CDR1 and CDR2 sequences are KGHSH and LQKENI. Trimming left V 3 bases short and J 2 bases short, with 12 bases between. This CDR3 region has 15 residues. This CDR3 is CASSPTGGLTDTQYF. As DNA, the CDR3 is TGTGCCAGCTCACCCACCGGGGGGCTCACAGATACGCAGTATTTT.

The genes are TRBV28 and TRBJ2-7, with a possible D match to TRBD2 (5 bases). The CDR3 is 15 amino acids. In germline, CDR1 is MDHEN, CDR2 SYDVKM. Trimming shortened V by 4 bases and J by 4 bases, and 17 bases separated the two germline ends. CDR3 DNA sequence: TGTGCCAGCAGTTCCCCCCCAGGCGGGCAGTACGAGCAGTACTTC. This codes for CASSSPPGGQYEQYF.

The chain combines TRBV5-4 with TRBJ2-5; D is unclear. V was trimmed by 2 bases and J by 2 bases, leaving 7 bases between them. This CDR3 is 13 amino acids long. CDR1 is SGHNT, CDR2 YYREEE, per germline (reference sequence). As DNA, the CDR3 is TGTGCCAGCAGCTTAGGAGAGCAAGAGACCCAGTACTTC. Translation: CASSLGEQETQYF. Full variable domain (remainder filled in from reference TRBV5-4 and TRBJ2-5): ETGVTQSPTHLIKTRGQQVTLRCSSQSGHNTVSWYQQALGQGPQFIFQYYREEENGRGNFPPRFSGLQFPNYSSELNVNALELDDSALYLCASSLGEQETQYFGPGTRLLVL.

The rearrangement joins TRBV2 to TRBJ2-1; D uncertain. The CDR3 is 13 amino acids. Germline V gene lookup returns CDR1 SNHLY and CDR2 FYNNEI. Trimming shortened V by 4 bases and J by 8 bases, and 12 bases separated the two germline ends. In DNA form, the CDR3 reads TGTGCCAGCAGTGGACTGTCCTGGGATGAGCAGTTCTTC. As protein: CASSGLSWDEQFF.

The rearrangement joins TRBV23-1 to TRBJ2-2, with TRBD2 as a possible D gene (5 bases). TRBV23-1 is assigned to the ORF class and has an uncertain function. Trimming shortened V by 4 bases and J by 4 bases, and 10 bases separated the two germline ends. CDR3 length equals 14 residues. In nucleotides, the CDR3 is TGCGCCAGCAGTCTGGGAGTTGGCACCGGGGAGCTGTTTTTT. Translating gives CASSLGVGTGELFF.

V usage is TRBV29-1 and J usage is TRBJ2-6, with 7 positions matching TRBD1. V gave up 4 bases and J gave up 4 bases; unmatched junction bases: 4. This CDR3 spans 14 amino acids. Germline-derived CDR1 and CDR2 are SQVTM and ANQGSEA. The DNA for the CDR3 is TGCAGCGTTGGACAGGGTACCGGGGCCAACGTCCTGACTTTC. Protein product: CSVGQGTGANVLTF. The full variable domain, with the rest looked up from reference TRBV29-1 and TRBJ2-6, is SAVISQKPSRDICQRGTSLTIQCQVDSQVTMMFWYRQQPGQSLTLIATANQGSEATYESGFVIDKFPISRPNLTFSTLTVSNMSPEDSSIYLCSVGQGTGANVLTFGAGSRLTVL.

The chain employs TRBV19 and TRBJ1-5, with TRBD1 matching over 9 bases. This CDR3 contains 15 residues. Germline lookup yields CDR1 LNHDA and CDR2 SQIVND (reference sequence). The junction had 8 bases not matched to a gene; V was cut back by 3 bases and J by 8 bases. CDR3 region: CASSIWDREREPQHF. CDR3 sequence (DNA): TGTGCCAGTAGTATCTGGGACAGGGAAAGGGAGCCCCAGCATTTT. Supplemented by reference TRBV19 and TRBJ1-5, the full variable domain reads DGGITQSPKYLFRKEGQNVTLSCEQNLNHDAMYWYRQDPGQGLRLIYYSQIVNDFQKGDIAEGYSVSREKKESFPLTVTSAQKNPTAFYLCASSIWDREREPQHFGDGTRLSIL.

The chain uses TRBV2 and TRBJ2-7; TRBD2 matches 7 bases. V shed 4 bases, J shed 0 bases, and the junction held 12 bases outside the gene matches. The CDR3 totals 17 residues. Germline-derived CDR1 and CDR2 are SNHLY and FYNNEI. CDR3 loop: CASSGFPAGYSSYEQYF. In DNA, the CDR3 is TGTGCCAGCAGTGGCTTCCCAGCGGGATATAGCTCCTACGAGCAGTACTTC.

In its sample, this clone was seen once. This chain connects TRBV5-1 to TRBJ2-7; 10 nucleotides line up with TRBD1. CDR3 length: 14 residues. After removal of 2 bases from V and 7 bases from J, the junction contained 6 bases not matched to a gene. From germline, CDR1 is SGHRS and CDR2 YFSETQ. The CDR3 nucleotides read TGCGCCAGCAGCTTCCGGACAGGGGGAGGAGAGCAGTACTTC. Amino acid sequence: CASSFRTGGGEQYF.

This clone has a single count. Since no conserved phenylalanine or tryptophan closes the CDR3, a read error is the likely cause. This chain uses TRBV29-1 with TRBJ2-7, with a tentative D call TRBD2 (5 bases). V dropped 0 bases and J dropped 4 bases, with 7 bases sitting between them. This CDR3 region has 12 residues. CDR1 is SQVTM and CDR2 is ANQGSEA in the germline V gene. The CDR3 nucleotides read TGCAGCGTTGAAGATCGGGGTTACGAGCAGTACCTC. It codes for CSVEDRGYEQYL.

The chain is built from TRBV15 and TRBJ1-4; D remains unclear. CDR1 and CDR2 (germline): LNHNV, YYDKDF (reference sequence). V was pared by 0 bases and J by 5 bases, with 13 bases between. This CDR3 contains 16 residues. The CDR3 sequence: CATSRDLAGSNEKLFF. CDR3 bases: TGTGCCACCAGCAGAGATCTCGCAGGCTCAAATGAAAAACTGTTTTTT.

The rearrangement joins TRBV4-3 to TRBJ1-6; TRBD1 matches at 7 bases. Germline CDR1 is LGHNA and CDR2 is YSLEER. CDR3 size: 19 residues. J lost 1 base, V lost 0 bases, and 9 bases had no gene match. CDR3 protein: CASSQDLLKGASYNSPLHF. CDR3 sequence (DNA): TGCGCCAGCAGCCAAGATTTACTAAAGGGGGCGTCCTATAATTCACCCCTCCACTTT.

This chain joins TRBV5-1 and TRBJ1-1; D remains unclear. V was shortened by 4 bases and J by 2 bases, with 18 bases between the two germline ends. CDR1 and CDR2 (germline): SGHRS, YFSETQ. The CDR3 is 16 amino acids. CDR3 sequence reads: CASSTEEGRSNTEAFF. The CDR3 coding sequence is TGCGCCAGCAGCACCGAAGAGGGAAGGAGCAACACTGAAGCTTTCTTT.

The chain has TRBV10-3 and TRBJ2-5; 9 positions agree with TRBD1. Trimming took 4 bases from V and 2 from J; bases not matched to a gene: 8. Germline values: CDR1 ENHRY, CDR2 SYGVKD. CDR3 length equals 16 residues. CDR3 loop: CAISVRTGVMQETQYF. In DNA, the CDR3 is TGTGCCATCAGTGTCCGGACAGGGGTGATGCAAGAGACCCAGTACTTC.

The chain employs TRBV7-6 and TRBJ1-1, with D perhaps matching TRBD1 (5 bases). V was cut by 0 bases and J by 5 bases, with 10 bases left in between. The CDR3 extends over 14 amino acids. Germline CDR1 SGHVS, CDR2 FNYEAQ. The CDR3 loop is CASSLAGGRTEAFF. In DNA form, the CDR3 reads TGTGCCAGCAGCTTAGCGGGGGGGAGGACTGAAGCTTTCTTT.

The chain couples TRBV19 to TRBJ1-2, with TRBD1 matching 7 bases. CDR3 size: 14 residues. Trimming took 9 bases from V and 0 from J; bases not matched to a gene: 7. Germline V gives CDR1 LNHDA, CDR2 SQIVND (reference sequence). DNA for the CDR3: TGTGCCAGCATGACAGGGCGAACTAACTATGGCTACACCTTC. It codes for CASMTGRTNYGYTF.

The rearrangement links TRBV14 to TRBJ2-3, with 12 bases that match TRBD2. Germline lookup yields CDR1 SGHDN and CDR2 FVKESK. There are 15 residues in the CDR3. V was pared by 3 bases and J by 5 bases, with 3 bases of the junction left unmatched. The CDR3 DNA reads as TGTGCCAGCAGCCAGACTAGCGGGGGTAGAGATACGCAGTATTTT. Protein product: CASSQTSGGRDTQYF.

The chain is built from TRBV18 and TRBJ1-6, with D unresolved. CDR1 and CDR2 from the germline V gene are KGHSH and LQKENI. The CDR3 is 14 residues long. V was clipped by 2 bases and J by 5 bases, with 7 bases between them. CDR3 nucleotides: TGTGCCAGCTCACCAAAGAGCGATAATTCACCCCTCCACTTT. Residues: CASSPKSDNSPLHF.

V is TRBV29-1 and J is TRBJ1-5, with D perhaps matching TRBD1 (5 bases). From germline, CDR1 is SQVTM and CDR2 ANQGSEA. The CDR3 contains 14 residues. Trimming stripped 4 bases from V and 4 bases from J, with 14 bases between. CDR3 loop: CSVAGRGPNQPQHF. The CDR3 DNA reads TGCAGCGTTGCCGGGAGGGGACCGAATCAGCCCCAGCATTTT.

This clone showed up just a few times. The V call is TRBV7-9, the J call TRBJ2-2; 8 bases match TRBD1. Germline CDR1 reads SEHNR; CDR2 reads FQNEAQ (reference sequence). Trimming took 3 bases from V and 4 from J; bases not matched to a gene: 7. CDR3 length equals 16 residues. The CDR3 region is CASSFTGTGGTGELFF. The CDR3 DNA is TGTGCCAGCAGCTTTACCGGGACAGGCGGCACCGGGGAGCTGTTTTTT.

This clone came up a few times. This chain links TRBV5-4 with TRBJ1-6; 9 nucleotides line up with TRBD1. Trimming at V came to 2 bases and at J to 12 bases, leaving 3 bases not matched to a gene. CDR1 is SGHNT, CDR2 YYREEE, per germline (reference sequence). The CDR3 contains 13 residues. The CDR3 loop is CASSFLTGGPLHF. The CDR3 nucleotides read TGTGCCAGCAGCTTCCTGACAGGGGGACCCCTCCACTTT.

V gene TRBV4-3 combines with J gene TRBJ1-2, with a weak D call TRBD1 (6 bases). CDR1 and CDR2 from the germline V gene are LGHNA and YSLEER. Trimming pared 4 bases from V and 4 bases from J, leaving 13 bases between. CDR3 length: 14 residues. This CDR3 is CASSRAGQSYGYTF. CDR3 nucleotides: TGCGCCAGCAGCCGGGCAGGACAGTCCTATGGCTACACCTTC.

The genes are TRBV2 and TRBJ1-5, with D perhaps matching TRBD1 (5 bases). CDR1 is SNHLY and CDR2 is FYNNEI in the germline V gene. The CDR3 has 15 amino acids. The V end was cut by 6 bases, the J end by 2 bases, with 14 bases between. CDR3 nucleotides: TGTGCCAGCAGGTCAGGGTTTAACGGCAATCAGCCCCAGCATTTT. The encoded protein is CASRSGFNGNQPQHF. Based on the CDR3 plus reference TRBV2 and TRBJ1-5, the full variable domain is EPEVTQTPSHQVTQMGQEVILRCVPISNHLYFYWYRQILGQKVEFLVSFYNNEISEKSEIFDDQFSVERPDGSNFTLKIRSTKLEDSAMYFCASRSGFNGNQPQHFGDGTRLSIL.